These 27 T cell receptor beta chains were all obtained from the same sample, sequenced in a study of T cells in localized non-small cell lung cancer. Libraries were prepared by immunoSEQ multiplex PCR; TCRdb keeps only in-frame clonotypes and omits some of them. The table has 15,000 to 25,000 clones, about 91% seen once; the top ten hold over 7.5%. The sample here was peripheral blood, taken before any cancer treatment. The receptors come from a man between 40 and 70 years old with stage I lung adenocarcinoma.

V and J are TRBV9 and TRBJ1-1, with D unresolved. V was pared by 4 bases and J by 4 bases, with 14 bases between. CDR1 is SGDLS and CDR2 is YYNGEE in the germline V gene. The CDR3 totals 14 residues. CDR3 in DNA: TGTGCCAGCAGCCTCGGGGATTGGGCCACTGAAGCTTTCTTT. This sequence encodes CASSLGDWATEAFF.

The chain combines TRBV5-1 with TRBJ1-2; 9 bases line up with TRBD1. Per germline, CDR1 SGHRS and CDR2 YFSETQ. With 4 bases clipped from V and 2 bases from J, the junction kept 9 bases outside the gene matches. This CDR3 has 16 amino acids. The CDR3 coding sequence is TGCGCCAGCAGCACCGTCGGGGACAGGGTGAACTATGGCTACACCTTC. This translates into CASSTVGDRVNYGYTF.

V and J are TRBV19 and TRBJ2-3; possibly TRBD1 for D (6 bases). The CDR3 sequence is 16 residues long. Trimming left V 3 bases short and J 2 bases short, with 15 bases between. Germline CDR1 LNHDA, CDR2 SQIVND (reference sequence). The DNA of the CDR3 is TGTGCCAGTAGTATTGGGGGCAAGCCCTTCACAGATACGCAGTATTTT. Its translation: CASSIGGKPFTDTQYF.

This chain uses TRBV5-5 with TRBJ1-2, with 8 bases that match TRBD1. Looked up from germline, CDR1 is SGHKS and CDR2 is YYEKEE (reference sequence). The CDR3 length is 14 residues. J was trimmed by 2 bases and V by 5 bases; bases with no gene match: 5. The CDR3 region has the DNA TGTGCCAGCAGACCGGGACAGGACAACTATGGCTACACCTTC. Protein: CASRPGQDNYGYTF.

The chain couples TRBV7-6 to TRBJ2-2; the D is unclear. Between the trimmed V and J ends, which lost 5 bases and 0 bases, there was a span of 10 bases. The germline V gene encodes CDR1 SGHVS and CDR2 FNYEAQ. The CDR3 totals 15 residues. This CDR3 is CASSNSVANTGELFF. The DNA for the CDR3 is TGTGCCAGCAGCAACTCAGTCGCGAACACCGGGGAGCTGTTTTTT.

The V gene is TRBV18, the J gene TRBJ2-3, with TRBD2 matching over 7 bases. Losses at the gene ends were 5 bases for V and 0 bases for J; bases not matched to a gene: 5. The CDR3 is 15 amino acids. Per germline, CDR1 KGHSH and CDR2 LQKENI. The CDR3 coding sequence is TGTGCCAGCTCAACCTCTAGCGGTAGCACAGATACGCAGTATTTT. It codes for CASSTSSGSTDTQYF.

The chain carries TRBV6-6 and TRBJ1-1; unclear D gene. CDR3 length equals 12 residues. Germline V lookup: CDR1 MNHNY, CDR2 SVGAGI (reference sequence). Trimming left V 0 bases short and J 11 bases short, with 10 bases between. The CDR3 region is CASSYSTGDAFF. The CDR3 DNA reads TGTGCCAGCAGTTACTCGACCGGTGATGCTTTCTTT.

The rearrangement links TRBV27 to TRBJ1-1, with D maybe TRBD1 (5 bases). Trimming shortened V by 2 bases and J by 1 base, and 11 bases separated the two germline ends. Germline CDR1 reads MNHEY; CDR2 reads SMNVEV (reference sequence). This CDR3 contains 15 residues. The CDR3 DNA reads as TGTGCCAGCAGTTTACAGGGAGGGCCGAACACTGAAGCTTTCTTT. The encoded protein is CASSLQGGPNTEAFF.

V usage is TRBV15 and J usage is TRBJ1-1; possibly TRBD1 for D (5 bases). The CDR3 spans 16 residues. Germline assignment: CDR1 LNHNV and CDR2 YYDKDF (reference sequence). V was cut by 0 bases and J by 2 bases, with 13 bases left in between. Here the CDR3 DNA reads TGTGCCACCAGCAGAGAATTCAGGGCGGGAAACACTGAAGCTTTCTTT. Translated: CATSREFRAGNTEAFF. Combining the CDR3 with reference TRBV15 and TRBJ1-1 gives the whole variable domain DAMVIQNPRYQVTQFGKPVTLSCSQTLNHNVMYWYQQKSSQAPKLLFHYYDKDFNNEADTPDNFQSRRPNTSFCFLDIRSPGLGDTAMYLCATSREFRAGNTEAFFGQGTRLTVV.

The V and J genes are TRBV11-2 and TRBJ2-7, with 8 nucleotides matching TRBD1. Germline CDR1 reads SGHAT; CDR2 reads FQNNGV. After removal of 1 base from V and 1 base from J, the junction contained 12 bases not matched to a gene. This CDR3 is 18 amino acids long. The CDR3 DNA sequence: TGTGCCAGCAGCTTAGGTCGTCTAACCCGGGACAGGTCCTACGAGCAGTACTTC. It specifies CASSLGRLTRDRSYEQYF.

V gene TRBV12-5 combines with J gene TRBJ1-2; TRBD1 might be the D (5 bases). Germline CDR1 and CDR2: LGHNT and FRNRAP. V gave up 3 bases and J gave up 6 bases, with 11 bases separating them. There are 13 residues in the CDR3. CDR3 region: CASGFQGIHGYTF. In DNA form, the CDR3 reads TGTGCTAGTGGTTTTCAGGGAATTCATGGCTACACCTTC.

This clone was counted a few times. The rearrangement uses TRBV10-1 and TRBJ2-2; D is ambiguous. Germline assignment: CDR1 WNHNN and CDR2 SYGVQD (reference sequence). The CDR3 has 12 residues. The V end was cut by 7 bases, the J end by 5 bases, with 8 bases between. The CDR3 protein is CASKDPTGELFF. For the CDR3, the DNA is TGCGCCAGCAAGGACCCAACCGGGGAGCTGTTTTTT.

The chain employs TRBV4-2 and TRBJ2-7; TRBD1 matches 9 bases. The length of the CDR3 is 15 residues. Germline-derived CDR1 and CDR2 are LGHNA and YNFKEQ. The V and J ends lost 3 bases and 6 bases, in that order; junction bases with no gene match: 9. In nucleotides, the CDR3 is TGTGCCAGCAGCCAGGAGGACAGGGGTATCTCCGAGCAGTACTTC. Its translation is CASSQEDRGISEQYF.

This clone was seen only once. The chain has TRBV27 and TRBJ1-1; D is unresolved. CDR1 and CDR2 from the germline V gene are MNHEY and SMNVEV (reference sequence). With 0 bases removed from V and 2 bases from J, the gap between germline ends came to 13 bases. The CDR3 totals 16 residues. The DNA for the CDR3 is TGTGCCAGCAGTTTATCCACTGGGATTTATAACACTGAAGCTTTCTTT. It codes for CASSLSTGIYNTEAFF.

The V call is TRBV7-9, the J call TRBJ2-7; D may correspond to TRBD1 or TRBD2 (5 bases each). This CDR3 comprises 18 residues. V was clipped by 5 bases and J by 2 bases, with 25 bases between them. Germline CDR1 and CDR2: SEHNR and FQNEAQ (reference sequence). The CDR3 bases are TGTGCCAGCAGCCCGTTAACCTCTCCGGGACCTAAAACCTACGAGCAGTACTTC. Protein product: CASSPLTSPGPKTYEQYF.

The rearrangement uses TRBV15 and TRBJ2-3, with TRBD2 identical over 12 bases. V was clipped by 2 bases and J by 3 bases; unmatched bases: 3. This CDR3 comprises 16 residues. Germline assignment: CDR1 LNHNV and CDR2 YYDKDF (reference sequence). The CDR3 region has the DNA TGTGCCACCAGCAGACTAGCGGGGGGGCCTACAGATACGCAGTATTTT. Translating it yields CATSRLAGGPTDTQYF.

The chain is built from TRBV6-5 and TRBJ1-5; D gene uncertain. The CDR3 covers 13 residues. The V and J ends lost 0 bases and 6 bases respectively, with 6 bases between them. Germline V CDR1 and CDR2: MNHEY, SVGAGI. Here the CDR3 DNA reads TGTGCCAGCAGTTACTCGAACACTCAGCCCCAGCATTTT. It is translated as CASSYSNTQPQHF.

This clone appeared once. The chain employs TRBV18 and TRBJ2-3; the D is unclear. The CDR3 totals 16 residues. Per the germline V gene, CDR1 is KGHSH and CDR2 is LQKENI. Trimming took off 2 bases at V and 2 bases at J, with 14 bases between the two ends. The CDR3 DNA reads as TGTGCCAGCTCACCAATACTGGCTGGTCACACAGATACGCAGTATTTT. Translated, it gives CASSPILAGHTDTQYF.

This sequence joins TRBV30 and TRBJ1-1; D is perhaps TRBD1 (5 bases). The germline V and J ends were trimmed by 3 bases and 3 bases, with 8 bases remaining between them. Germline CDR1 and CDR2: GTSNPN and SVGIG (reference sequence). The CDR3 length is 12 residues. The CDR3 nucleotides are TGTGCCTGGAGCCCGGGGCACACTGAAGCTTTCTTT. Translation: CAWSPGHTEAFF. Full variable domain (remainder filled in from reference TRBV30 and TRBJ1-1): SQTIHQWPATLVQPVGSPLSLECTVEGTSNPNLYWYRQAAGRGLQLLFYSVGIGQISSEVPQNLSASRPQDRQFILSSKKLLLSDSGFYLCAWSPGHTEAFFGQGTRLTVV.

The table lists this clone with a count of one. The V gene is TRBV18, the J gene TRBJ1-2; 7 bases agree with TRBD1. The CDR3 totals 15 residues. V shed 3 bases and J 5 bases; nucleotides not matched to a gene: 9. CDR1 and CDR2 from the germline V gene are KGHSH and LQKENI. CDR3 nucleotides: TGTGCCAGCTCACCGGACGGGACAGCGCTATATGGCTACACCTTC. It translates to CASSPDGTALYGYTF.

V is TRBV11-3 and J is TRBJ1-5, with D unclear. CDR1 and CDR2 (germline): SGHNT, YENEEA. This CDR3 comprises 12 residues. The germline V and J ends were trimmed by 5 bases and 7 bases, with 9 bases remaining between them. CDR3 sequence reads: CASSAKGQPQHF. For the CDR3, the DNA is TGTGCCAGCAGCGCGAAAGGCCAGCCCCAGCATTTT.

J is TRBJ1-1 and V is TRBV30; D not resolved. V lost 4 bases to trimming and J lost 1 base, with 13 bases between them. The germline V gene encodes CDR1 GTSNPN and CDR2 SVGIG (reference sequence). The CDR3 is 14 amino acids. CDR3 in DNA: TGTGCCTGGATTCGAAATAGCCCGAACACTGAAGCTTTCTTT. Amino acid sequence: CAWIRNSPNTEAFF.

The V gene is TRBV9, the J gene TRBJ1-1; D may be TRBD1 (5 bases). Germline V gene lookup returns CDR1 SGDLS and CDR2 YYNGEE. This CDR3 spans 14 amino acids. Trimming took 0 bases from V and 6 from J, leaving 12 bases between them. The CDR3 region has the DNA TGTGCCAGCAGCGTAGATCTAGGGACCCCTGAAGCTTTCTTT. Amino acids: CASSVDLGTPEAFF.

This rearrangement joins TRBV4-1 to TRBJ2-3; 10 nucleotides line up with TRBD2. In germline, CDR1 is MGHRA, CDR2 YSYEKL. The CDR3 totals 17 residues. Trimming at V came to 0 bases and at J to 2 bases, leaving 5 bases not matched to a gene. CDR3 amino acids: CASSQDESGRVTDTQYF. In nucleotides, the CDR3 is TGCGCCAGCAGCCAAGATGAGAGCGGGAGGGTCACAGATACGCAGTATTTT.

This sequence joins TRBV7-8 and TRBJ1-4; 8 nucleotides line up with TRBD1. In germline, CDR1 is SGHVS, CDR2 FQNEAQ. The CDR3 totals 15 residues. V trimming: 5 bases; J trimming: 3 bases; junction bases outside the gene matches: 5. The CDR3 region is CASSPQGAPNEKLFF. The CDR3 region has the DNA TGTGCCAGCAGCCCGCAGGGGGCTCCTAATGAAAAACTGTTTTTT.

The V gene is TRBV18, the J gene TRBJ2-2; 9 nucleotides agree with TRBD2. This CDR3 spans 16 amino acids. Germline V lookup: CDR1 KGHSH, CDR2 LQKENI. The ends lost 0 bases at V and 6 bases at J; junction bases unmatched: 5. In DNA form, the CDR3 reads TGTGCCAGCTCACCACCCCGACTAGCGGACGCCGGGGAGCTGTTTTTT. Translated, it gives CASSPPRLADAGELFF.

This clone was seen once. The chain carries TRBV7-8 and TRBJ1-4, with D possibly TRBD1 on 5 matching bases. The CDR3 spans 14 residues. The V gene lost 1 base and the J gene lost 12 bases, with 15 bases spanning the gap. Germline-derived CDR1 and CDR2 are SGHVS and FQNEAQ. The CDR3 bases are TGTGCCAGCAGCTTAGTTCCCCGATCGGGGGAACTGTTTTTT. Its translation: CASSLVPRSGELFF.